Sequencing of this TCR beta chain was carried out in a study of T cell responses to AZD1222 COVID-19 vaccine. Overall study: Researchers grouped second doses given at about 4 or about 12 weeks into one pool.

Sequencing was performed with immunoSEQ multiplex PCR; in TCRdb, only in-frame clones are kept and a portion is missing. The sample includes 130,000 to 150,000 clones, more than 70% seen only once; the top ten take 2.2%. Study-level results: Donors were largely white British and mainly female; clonal diversity was possibly underestimated.

Only one count was recorded for this clone. Its antigen is undetermined. Germline CDR1 SGHTA, CDR2 FQGNSA. Trimming cost V 2 bases and J 1 base, with 9 bases left between them. The CDR3 has 15 residues. The clonotype originates from an adult in good health. The chain couples TRBV7-2 to TRBJ2-1; D possibly corresponds to TRBD2 (6 bases). Material: peripheral blood, obtained on day 0 of AZD1222 vaccination. CDR3 in amino acids: CASSLIADSYNEQFF. Written as DNA, the CDR3 is TGTGCCAGCAGCTTAATAGCGGATTCCTACAATGAGCAGTTCTTC.